These 19 T cell receptor beta chains were sequenced from one sample in a study of T cells after yellow fever vaccination. TCRdb called the 5' RACE reads again in MiXCR, with one record for every CDR3 protein. Of about 10,000 distinct CDR3 sequences in the sample, more than 4% were seen once. Specimen: PBMCs, either bulk or a sorted T-cell subset (CD4+, CD8+, memory, or dextramer-sorted; not recorded which), collected approximately 15 days after the first yellow fever vaccination. These TCRs come from a man younger than 35 who received the YFV17D yellow fever vaccine.

In its sample, this clonotype was seen many times. The V gene is TRBV4-3, the J gene TRBJ1-3; D is unclear. The germline CDR1 and CDR2 sequences are LGHNA and YSLEER. V shed 3 bases and J shed 2 bases, with 8 bases lying between them. CDR3 length: 14 residues. This chain's CDR3 is CASSQELTGNTIYF. The CDR3 bases are TGCGCCAGCAGCCAGGAACTTACTGGAAACACCATATATTTT.

This clonotype was counted ten times or more. This chain connects TRBV5-4 to TRBJ1-2, with 9 bases lining up with TRBD1. This CDR3 is built from 14 residues. V lost 4 bases and J lost 4; bases outside the gene matches: 5. Germline CDR1 reads SGHNT; CDR2 reads YYREEE (reference sequence). The CDR3 sequence: CASSPGTGPYGYTF. The CDR3 region has the DNA TGTGCCAGCAGCCCCGGGACAGGGCCCTATGGCTACACCTTC.

The sample holds many counts of this clonotype. CDR3 bases: TGTGCCAGCAGCTTGGGGCTAGCGGAACCGGGGGGGACCCAGTACTTC. Translating it yields CASSLGLAEPGGTQYF. The chain joins TRBV5-6 to TRBJ2-5; TRBD2 matches at 7 bases. V lost 0 bases to trimming and J lost 7 bases; unmatched junction nucleotides: 12. Per germline, CDR1 SGHDT and CDR2 YYEEEE. The CDR3 is 16 residues long. The variable domain in full, with the rest retrieved from reference TRBV5-6 and TRBJ2-5, is DAGVTQSPTHLIKTRGQQVTLRCSPKSGHDTVSWYQQALGQGPQFIFQYYEEEERQRGNFPDRFSGHQFPNYSSELNVNALLLGDSALYLCASSLGLAEPGGTQYFGPGTRLLVL.

This clonotype has ten or more counts. The junction departs from germline at one end; a sequencing error may be responsible. The chain joins TRBV20-1 to TRBJ2-7, with TRBD2 as a possible D gene (6 bases). This CDR3 has 12 residues. The V gene's germline CDR1 is DFQATT and CDR2 SNEGSKA (reference sequence). The CDR3 DNA reads TGCAGTGGGACGGGGGACTCCCACGAGCAGTACTTC. Translated, it gives CSGTGDSHEQYF.

This clonotype occurred many times. The chain links TRBV7-8 to TRBJ2-7; 7 bases are a match to TRBD1. V gave up 1 base and J gave up 9 bases; unmatched junction bases: 18. The CDR3 length is 17 residues. Germline V gene data show CDR1 as SGHVS and CDR2 as FQNEAQ. CDR3 sequence: CASSLVSGGKVPFGQYF. Written as DNA, the CDR3 is TGTGCCAGCAGCTTAGTTTCAGGGGGAAAGGTCCCCTTCGGGCAGTACTTC.

This clonotype is deemed medium-sized. The chain employs TRBV5-5 and TRBJ2-5; 11 bases are shared with TRBD2. The CDR3 covers 15 residues. J lost 5 bases, V lost 1 base, and 4 bases had no gene match. The germline V gene has CDR1 SGHKS and CDR2 YYEKEE (reference sequence). The CDR3 protein is CASSLNSGGAETQYF. The CDR3 DNA reads TGTGCCAGCAGCTTGAATAGCGGGGGGGCCGAGACCCAGTACTTC.

This clonotype is labeled as medium-sized (0.01 to 0.1%). The CDR3 sequence: CASRGPGTTDTQYF. For the CDR3, the DNA is TGCGCCAGCAGAGGCCCGGGTACCACAGATACGCAGTATTTT. The chain links TRBV5-1 to TRBJ2-3; D remains ambiguous. The germline gives CDR1 SGHRS, CDR2 YFSETQ. The V end lost 5 bases, the J end lost 2 bases, and 12 bases lay between the germline ends. The CDR3 is 14 residues long.

A word on this clonotype: Since the CDR3 does not end with the conserved phenylalanine or tryptophan, this likely comes from a read error. CDR3 nucleotides: TGCGCCAGCACCGTGCGGGGGGAACTTACAGATACGCAGTATCTT. Translation: CASTVRGELTDTQYL. The V and J genes are TRBV4-1 and TRBJ2-3; 8 bases map to TRBD2. The trim removed 7 bases at V and 3 bases at J, leaving 9 bases unmatched. The CDR3 runs 15 residues. From germline, CDR1 is MGHRA and CDR2 YSYEKL.

This clonotype is classed as medium-sized (0.01 to 0.1%). This chain joins TRBV5-5 and TRBJ2-1; D is unclear. The V and J ends lost 1 base and 0 bases respectively, with 8 bases between them. Looked up from germline, CDR1 is SGHKS and CDR2 is YYEKEE (reference sequence). The CDR3 runs to 15 residues. CDR3 loop: CASSLIRSSYNEQFF. For the CDR3, the DNA is TGTGCCAGCAGCTTGATCCGGAGCTCCTACAATGAGCAGTTCTTC.

This clonotype is termed medium-sized (0.01 to 0.1%). A junction boundary mismatches the germline segment, possibly from a read error. The chain has TRBV12-3 or TRBV12-4 and TRBJ2-5, with a possible D match to TRBD2 (5 bases). The CDR3 contains 15 residues. This CDR3 is CASSLALTEGETQYF. CDR3 sequence (DNA): TGTGCCAGCAGTCTAGCTTTGACTGAGGGAGAGACCCAGTACTTC.

This clonotype showed up many times. CDR3 in amino acids: CASSRDRRYGYTF. In nucleotides, the CDR3 is TGTGCCAGCAGTCGGGACAGACGCTATGGCTACACCTTC. V gene TRBV12-3 or TRBV12-4 combines with J gene TRBJ1-2; 7 bases fit TRBD1. The J segment lost 4 bases and the V segment lost 5 bases, leaving 4 bases of the junction unmatched. The CDR3 has 13 amino acids.

This clonotype came up a few times. A much larger clone lies one base from this, so it may be a read error. This chain joins TRBV5-6 and TRBJ2-5; unclear D gene. V gave up 2 bases and J gave up 4 bases, with 6 bases separating them. Germline loops: CDR1 SGHDT, CDR2 YYEEEE. This CDR3 has 12 residues. The CDR3 is CASSFSRETQYF. The DNA for the CDR3 is TGTGCCAGCAGCTTCTCGAGAGAGACCCAGTACTTC.

In this sample, this clonotype turned up many times. The chain has TRBV6-6 and TRBJ1-1; D is unresolved. V lost 9 bases to trimming and J lost 4 bases, with 15 bases between them. The CDR3 sequence is 13 residues long. In germline, CDR1 is MNHNY, CDR2 SVGAGI (reference sequence). CDR3 DNA: TGTGCCAGTCCCGATAATTCGCGCACTGAAGCTTTCTTT. Translation: CASPDNSRTEAFF.

At least ten counts were recorded for this clonotype. The chain joins TRBV5-1 to TRBJ2-2; D call uncertain. This CDR3 is 15 amino acids long. V lost 0 bases and J lost 2, with 8 bases in between. Looked up from germline, CDR1 is SGHRS and CDR2 is YFSETQ. The CDR3: CASSLGQTNTGELFF. Written as DNA, the CDR3 is TGCGCCAGCAGCTTGGGTCAGACCAACACCGGGGAGCTGTTTTTT.

This clonotype was seen at least ten times. V and J are TRBV19 and TRBJ1-1; 8 nucleotides align to TRBD1. Germline V CDR1 and CDR2: LNHDA, SQIVND (reference sequence). Trimming took 6 bases from V and 11 from J; bases not matched to a gene: 11. The CDR3 extends over 13 amino acids. The CDR3 region is CASRWRTGFDAFF. CDR3 DNA sequence: TGTGCCAGTAGGTGGAGGACAGGGTTTGACGCTTTCTTT.

Ten or more counts support this clonotype. V gene TRBV24-1 combines with J gene TRBJ2-3, with TRBD2 matching 8 bases. The CDR3 length is 16 residues. Trimming at V came to 6 bases and at J to 6 bases, leaving 13 bases not matched to a gene. Germline V gene data show CDR1 as KGHDR and CDR2 as SFDVKD. CDR3 loop: CATSSGTSGFADTQYF. CDR3 DNA sequence: TGTGCCACCAGTTCCGGGACTAGTGGGTTCGCGGATACGCAGTATTTT.

This clonotype counts as medium-sized. The chain uses TRBV5-8 and TRBJ2-4; D is possibly TRBD1 or TRBD2 (6 bases each). Germline V gives CDR1 SGHTS, CDR2 YDEGEE. V dropped 0 bases and J dropped 2 bases, with 15 bases sitting between them. The CDR3 length is 17 residues. Here the CDR3 reads CASSLVSGGASKNIQYF. Here the CDR3 DNA reads TGTGCCAGCAGCTTGGTTTCCGGGGGCGCGTCCAAAAACATTCAGTACTTC.

This clonotype was seen repeatedly, ten times or more. This chain links TRBV20-1 with TRBJ2-6; 7 bases are a match to TRBD1. The CDR3 is 17 residues long. Per germline, CDR1 DFQATT and CDR2 SNEGSKA (reference sequence). The DNA for the CDR3 is TGCAGATCACCTAGACAGGGTTTACTTTCTGGGGCCAACGTCCTGACTTTC. Its protein is CRSPRQGLLSGANVLTF.

By sample fraction, this clonotype is medium-sized (0.01 to 0.1%). The V gene is TRBV2, the J gene TRBJ2-2; D tentatively fits TRBD1 or TRBD2 (5 bases each). The CDR3 loop spans 15 amino acids. V dropped 4 bases and J dropped 2 bases, with 11 bases sitting between them. Germline loops: CDR1 SNHLY, CDR2 FYNNEI. The CDR3 here is CASSGRTLNTGELFF. CDR3 sequence (DNA): TGTGCCAGCAGTGGGAGGACATTAAACACCGGGGAGCTGTTTTTT.